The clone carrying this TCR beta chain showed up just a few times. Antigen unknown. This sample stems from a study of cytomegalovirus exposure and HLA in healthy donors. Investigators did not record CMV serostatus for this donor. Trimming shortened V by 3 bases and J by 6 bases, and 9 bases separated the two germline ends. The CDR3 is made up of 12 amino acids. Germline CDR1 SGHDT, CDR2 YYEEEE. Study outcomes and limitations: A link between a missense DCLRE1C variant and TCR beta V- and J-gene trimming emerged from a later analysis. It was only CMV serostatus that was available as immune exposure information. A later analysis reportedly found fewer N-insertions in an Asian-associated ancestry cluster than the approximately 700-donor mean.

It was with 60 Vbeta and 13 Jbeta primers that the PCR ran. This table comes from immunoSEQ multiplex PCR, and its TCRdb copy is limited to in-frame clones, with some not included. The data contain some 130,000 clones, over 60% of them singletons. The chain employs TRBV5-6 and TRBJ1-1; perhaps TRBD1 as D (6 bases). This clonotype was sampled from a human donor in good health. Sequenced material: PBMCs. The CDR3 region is CASSSGGAEAFF. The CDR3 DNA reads TGTGCCAGCAGCTCGGGGGGCGCTGAAGCTTTCTTT.